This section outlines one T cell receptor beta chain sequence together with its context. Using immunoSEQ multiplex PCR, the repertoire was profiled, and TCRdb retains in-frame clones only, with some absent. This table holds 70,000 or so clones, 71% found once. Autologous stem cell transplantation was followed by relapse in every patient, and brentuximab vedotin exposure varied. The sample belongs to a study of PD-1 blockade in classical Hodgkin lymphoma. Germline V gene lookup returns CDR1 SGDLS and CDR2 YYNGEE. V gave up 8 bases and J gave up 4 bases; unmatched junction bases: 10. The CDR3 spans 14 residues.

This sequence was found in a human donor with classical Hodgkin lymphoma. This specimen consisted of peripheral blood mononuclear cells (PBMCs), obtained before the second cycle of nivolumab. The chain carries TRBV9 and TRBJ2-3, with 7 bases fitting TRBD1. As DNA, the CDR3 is TGTGCCAGTTCATCGGGACAGCTGGCAGATACGCAGTATTTT. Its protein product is CASSSGQLADTQYF.